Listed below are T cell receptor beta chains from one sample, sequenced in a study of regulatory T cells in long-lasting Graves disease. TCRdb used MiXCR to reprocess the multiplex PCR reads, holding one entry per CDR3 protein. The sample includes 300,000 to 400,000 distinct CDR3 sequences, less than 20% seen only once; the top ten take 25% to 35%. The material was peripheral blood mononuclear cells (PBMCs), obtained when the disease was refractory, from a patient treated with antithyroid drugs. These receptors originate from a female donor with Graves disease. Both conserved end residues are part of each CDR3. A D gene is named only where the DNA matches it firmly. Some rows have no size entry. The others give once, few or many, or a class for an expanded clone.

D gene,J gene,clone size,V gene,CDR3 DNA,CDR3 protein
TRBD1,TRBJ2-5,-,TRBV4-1,TGCGCCAGCAGCCAACTAAACAGGGGGCGTAATCAAGAGACCCAGTACTTC,CASSQLNRGRNQETQYF
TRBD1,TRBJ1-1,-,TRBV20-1,TGCAGTGCTACCGACAGGGGAGGTAGAACTGAAGCTTTCTTT,CSATDRGGRTEAFF
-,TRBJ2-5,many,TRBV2,TGTGCCAGCATTGGGGGATTGCAAGAGACCCAGTACTTC,CASIGGLQETQYF
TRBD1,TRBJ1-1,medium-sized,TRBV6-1,TGTGCCAGCACCCCGACAGGGTTGAACACTGAAGCTTTCTTT,CASTPTGLNTEAFF
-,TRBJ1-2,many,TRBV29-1,TGCAGCGTTGCTGGGGCGGGACCCAGCTACACCTTC,CSVAGAGPSYTF
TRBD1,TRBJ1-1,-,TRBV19,TGTGCCAGTAGTATGACACCTGGGTGGAAGAGGGGACAGCTGAACACTGAAGCTTTCTTT,CASSMTPGWKRGQLNTEAFF
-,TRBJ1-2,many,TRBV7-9,TGTGCCAGCAGCTCGGGGATTGGGCACGGCTACACCTTC,CASSSGIGHGYTF
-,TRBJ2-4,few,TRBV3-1,TGTGCCAGCAGCCAAGATGGTTCGAGGGCCACAGCCATTCAGTACTTC,CASSQDGSRATAIQYF
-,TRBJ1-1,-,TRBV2,TGTGCCAGCAGTGAGTTGGGGGTTCAAATAGGCACTGAAGCTTTCTTT,CASSELGVQIGTEAFF
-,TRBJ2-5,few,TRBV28,TGTGCCAGCACAAACAGGGTTGCTGAGACCCAGTACTTC,CASTNRVAETQYF
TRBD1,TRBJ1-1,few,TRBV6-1,TGTGCCAGCAGTCCCGCGGACAGGGTGAACACTGAAGCTTTCTTT,CASSPADRVNTEAFF
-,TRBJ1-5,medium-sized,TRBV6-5,TGTGCCAGCAGTTACTCGACTAGCAATCAGCCCCAGCATTTT,CASSYSTSNQPQHF
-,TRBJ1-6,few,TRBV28,TGTGCCAGCAACCCGGGAACATACGACAATTCACCCCTCCACTTT,CASNPGTYDNSPLHF
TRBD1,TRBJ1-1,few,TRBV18,TGTGCCAGCTACCAGGGGGCGAACACTGAAGCTTTCTTT,CASYQGANTEAFF
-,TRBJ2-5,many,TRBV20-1,TGCAGTGCTAGTTTAGAGGGGGGAGAGACCCAGTACTTC,CSASLEGGETQYF
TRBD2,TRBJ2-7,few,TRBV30,TGTGCCTGGAGTTCCCGGGACTACTTGAGCTCCTACGAGCAGTACTTC,CAWSSRDYLSSYEQYF
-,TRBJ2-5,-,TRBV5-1,TGCGCCAGCAGCTTCGGGACGCAGCCTTACGAGACCCAGTACTTC,CASSFGTQPYETQYF
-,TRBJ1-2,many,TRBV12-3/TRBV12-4,TGTGCCAGCAGTTTACGGGGCGCTCCCCCGACCGACTATGGCTACACCTTC,CASSLRGAPPTDYGYTF
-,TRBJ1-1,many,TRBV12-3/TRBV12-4,TGTGCCAGCAGTTTGTGGGGTTCGGACACTGAAGCTTTCTTT,CASSLWGSDTEAFF
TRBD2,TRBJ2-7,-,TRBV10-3,TGTGCCATCAGCAAGACTAGCGGGAGGTCCGACGAGCAGTACTTC,CAISKTSGRSDEQYF
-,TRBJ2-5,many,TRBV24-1,TGTGCCACCAGTGATGCAGACGAGACCCAGTACTTC,CATSDADETQYF
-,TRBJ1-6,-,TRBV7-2,TGTGCCAGCAGCCAGACTCAGTTTAATTCACCCCTCCACTTT,CASSQTQFNSPLHF
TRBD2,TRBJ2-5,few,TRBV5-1,TGCGCCAGCAGCACGACTAGCAGCCAAGAGACCCAGTACTTC,CASSTTSSQETQYF
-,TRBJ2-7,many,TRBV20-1,TGCAGTGCTAGACGGGCGCCGGGACTGGCCTCCTACGAGCAGTACTTC,CSARRAPGLASYEQYF
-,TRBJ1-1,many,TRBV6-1,TGTGCCAGCAGTGAAGGAGCCTACACTGAAGCTTTCTTT,CASSEGAYTEAFF
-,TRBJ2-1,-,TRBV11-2,TGTGCCAGCAGCCAATACTATGAGCAGTTCTTC,CASSQYYEQFF
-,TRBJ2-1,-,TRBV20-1,TGCAGTGCCCGTCCGGGGGATTCCTACAATGAGCAGTTCTTC,CSARPGDSYNEQFF
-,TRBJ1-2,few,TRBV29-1,TGCAGCGTTGGCCAGAACCAATATGGCTACACCTTC,CSVGQNQYGYTF
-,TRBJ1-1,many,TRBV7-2,TGTGCCAGCAGCACCCGATGGGGGGCCAACACTGAAGCTTTCTTT,CASSTRWGANTEAFF
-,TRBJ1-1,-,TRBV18,TGTGCCAGCTCACGGGGACATGGGGTCGAAGCTTTCTTT,CASSRGHGVEAFF
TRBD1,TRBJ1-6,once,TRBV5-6,TGTGCCAGCAGCCTGCGCGGACAGGGGATAGTGACACCCCTCCACTTT,CASSLRGQGIVTPLHF
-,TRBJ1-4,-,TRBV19,TGTGCCAGTAGTATCCCGGGGGAAAAACTGTTTTTT,CASSIPGEKLFF
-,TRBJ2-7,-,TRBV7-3,TGTGCCAGCAGCTTACCAGGGGGGTGGTTC,CASSLPGGWF
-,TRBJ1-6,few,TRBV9,TGTGCCAGCAGCCTCAACAGGGCTTCACCCCTCCACTTT,CASSLNRASPLHF
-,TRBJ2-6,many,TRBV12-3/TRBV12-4,TGTGCCAGCAGTTTCCGGGACCGGTCCTCTGGGGCCAACGTCCTGACTTTC,CASSFRDRSSGANVLTF
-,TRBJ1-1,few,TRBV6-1,TGTGCCAGCGTTACGCGAGGGCATACTGAAGCTTTCTTT,CASVTRGHTEAFF
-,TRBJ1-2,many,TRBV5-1,TGCGCCAGCAGCCCTTCGGGTCACAATTATGGCTACACCTTC,CASSPSGHNYGYTF
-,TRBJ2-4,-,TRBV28,TGTGCCAGCAGCCTACAGGGAGGGAGAACCATTCAGTACTTC,CASSLQGGRTIQYF
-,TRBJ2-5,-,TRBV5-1,TGCGCCAGCAGCGTGAGTGGGGCGGAAGAGACCCAGTACTTC,CASSVSGAEETQYF
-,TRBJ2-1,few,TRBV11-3,TGTGCCAGCAGCTTGGGAGGCTACAATGAGCAGTTCTTC,CASSLGGYNEQFF
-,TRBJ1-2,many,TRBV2,TGTGCCAGCAGCCCACAGCTTAACTATGGCTACACCTTC,CASSPQLNYGYTF
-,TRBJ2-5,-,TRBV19,TGTGCCAGTAGTATGCGGGGCAGGGTACCCCAAGAGACCCAGTACTTC,CASSMRGRVPQETQYF
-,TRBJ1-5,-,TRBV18,TGTGCCAGCTCACCAATGTCAGGAGGGGGTCAGCCCCAGCATTTT,CASSPMSGGGQPQHF
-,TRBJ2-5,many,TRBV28,TGTGCCAGCTCCCCTGCGGGCATAGAGACCCAGTACTTC,CASSPAGIETQYF
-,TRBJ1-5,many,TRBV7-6,TGTGCCAGCAGCTTATGGGGGCCGGGGAAATCAGCGTTGCATTTT,CASSLWGPGKSALHF
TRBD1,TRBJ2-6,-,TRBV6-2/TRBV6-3,TGTGCCAGCAGTCCCCCGACAGGGATGAGCTCTGGGGCCAACGTCCTGACTTTC,CASSPPTGMSSGANVLTF
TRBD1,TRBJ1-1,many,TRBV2,TGTGCCAGGAAGGGACAGGGGGACACTGAAGCTTTCTTT,CARKGQGDTEAFF
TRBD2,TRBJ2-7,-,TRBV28,TGTGCCAGCAGCAGAGCGGGAGGGTACAATGAGCAGTACTTC,CASSRAGGYNEQYF
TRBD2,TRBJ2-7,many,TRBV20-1,TGCAGTGCGCAGGTTAGCGGGAGGGCCTACGAGCAGTACTTC,CSAQVSGRAYEQYF
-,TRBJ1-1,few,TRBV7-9,TGTGCCAGCAAAAACGGGGTATCTGAAGCTTTCTTT,CASKNGVSEAFF